This T cell receptor beta chain stems from a study of cytotoxic CD8 clonotypes in ibrutinib-treated CLL. The CDR3 sequence is 16 residues long. Trimming stripped 4 bases from V and 1 base from J, with 14 bases between. Germline CDR1 SGHDT, CDR2 YYEEEE. Deep sequencing aimed at 1 in 200,000 to 1 in 1 million T cells' resolution. Assay used: immunoSEQ multiplex PCR; TCRdb lists only in-frame clones, some missing. This table holds about 25,000 clones, around 74% found once. J is TRBJ2-2 and V is TRBV5-6; tentatively, D is TRBD1 (6 bases). The sequencing used PBMCs, collected at disease progression, from a patient treated with ibrutinib. This receptor was obtained from a human donor with chronic lymphocytic leukemia. CDR3 DNA: TGTGCCAGCAGCCCGGAACCGGGACAGAACACCGGGGAGCTGTTTTTT. It encodes CASSPEPGQNTGELFF.